A selection of T cell receptor beta chains follows, all from one sample in a study of blood T cell repertoires in COVID-19. The assay was immunoSEQ multiplex PCR, and TCRdb's table has in-frame clones only and misses some. The sample consists of approximately 260,000 clones, around 90% of them appearing once. Specimen: PBMCs or T cells enriched from blood (not recorded which). The receptors were gathered from a woman aged 30 to 39 with acute COVID-19. Both conserved end residues are part of each CDR3. A D gene is named only where the DNA matches it firmly. Some rows have no size entry. The others give once, few or many, or a class for an expanded clone.

size,D,J,V,DNA,CDR3
.,.,TRBJ2-1,TRBV28,TGTGCCAGCAGTTTATCTCAGGGCGGCACTCGTTCGGTTGGTGAGCAGTTCTTC,CASSLSQGGTRSVGEQFF
.,.,TRBJ1-4,TRBV28,TGTGCCAGCAGCCCATGGGCGCCTTATGAAAAACTGTTTTTT,CASSPWAPYEKLFF
.,TRBD1,TRBJ1-5,TRBV2,TGTGCCAGCAGTGAGAGGGTGGACAGGGGTTACGATCAGCCCCAGCATTTT,CASSERVDRGYDQPQHF
.,.,TRBJ2-7,TRBV7-2,TGTGCCAGCAGTTCTGACTACTCGGGAACTCGGTACTTC,CASSSDYSGTRYF
.,TRBD1,TRBJ1-2,TRBV9,TGTGCCAGCAGCGTAGGGACAGGGGCCTTGGGGTATGGCTACACCTTC,CASSVGTGALGYGYTF
.,TRBD1,TRBJ1-2,TRBV10-3,TGTGCCATCAGTGGTGGGGACAGGACTTCTAACTATGGCTACACCTTC,CAISGGDRTSNYGYTF
once,.,TRBJ1-5,TRBV6-1,TGTGCCAGCAGTGAAATAGACAATCAGCCCCAGCATTTT,CASSEIDNQPQHF
.,TRBD2,TRBJ2-1,TRBV19,TGTGCCAGTAGTGCACGGGCCGGGGGGATATACAATGAGCAGTTCTTC,CASSARAGGIYNEQFF
.,.,TRBJ2-7,TRBV20-1,TGCAGTGCTAGAGATTTATACGAGCAGTACTTC,CSARDLYEQYF
.,.,TRBJ2-4,TRBV28,TGTGCCAGCAGCCAAAAAACAGGGATGGCCAAAAACATTCAGTACTTC,CASSQKTGMAKNIQYF
.,.,TRBJ1-6,TRBV12-2,TGTGCAAGTCGCATTCTCATCTGGGGGGATTCACCCCTCCACTTT,CASRILIWGDSPLHF